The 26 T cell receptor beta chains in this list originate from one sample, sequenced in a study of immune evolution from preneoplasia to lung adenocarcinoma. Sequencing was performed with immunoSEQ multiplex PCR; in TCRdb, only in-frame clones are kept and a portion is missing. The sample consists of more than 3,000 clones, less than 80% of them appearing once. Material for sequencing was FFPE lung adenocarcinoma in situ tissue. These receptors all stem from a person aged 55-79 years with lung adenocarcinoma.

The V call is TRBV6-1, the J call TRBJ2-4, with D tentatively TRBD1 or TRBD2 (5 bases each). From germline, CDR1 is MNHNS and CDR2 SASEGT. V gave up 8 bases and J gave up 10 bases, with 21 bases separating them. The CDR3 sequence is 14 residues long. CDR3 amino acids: CASRQDRDGTIQYF. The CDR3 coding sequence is TGTGCCAGCCGCCAAGACCGGGACGGAACGATTCAGTACTTC.

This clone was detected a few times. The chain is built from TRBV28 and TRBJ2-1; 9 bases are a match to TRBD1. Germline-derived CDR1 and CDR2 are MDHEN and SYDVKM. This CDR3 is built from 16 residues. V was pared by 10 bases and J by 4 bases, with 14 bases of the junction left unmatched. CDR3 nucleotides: TGTGCCACCTACAGACAGGGGGATTGGGATTACAATGAGCAGTTCTTC. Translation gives CATYRQGDWDYNEQFF. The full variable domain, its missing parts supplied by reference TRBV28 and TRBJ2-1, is DVKVTQSSRYLVKRTGEKVFLECVQDMDHENMFWYRQDPGLGLRLIYFSYDVKMKEKGDIPEGYSVSREKKERFSLILESASTNQTSMYLCATYRQGDWDYNEQFFGPGTRLTVL.

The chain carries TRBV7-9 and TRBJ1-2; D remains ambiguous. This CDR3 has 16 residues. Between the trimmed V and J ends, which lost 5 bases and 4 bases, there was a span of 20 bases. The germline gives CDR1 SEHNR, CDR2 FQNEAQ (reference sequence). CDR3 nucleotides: TGTGCCAGCAGCCTGGACCCTTTCTTGAGAATCTATGGCTACACCTTC. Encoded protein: CASSLDPFLRIYGYTF.

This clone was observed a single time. For the CDR3, the DNA is TGTGCCAGCAGTTCCGGACAGGGGTTGGTGTACAATGAGCAGTTCTTC. As protein: CASSSGQGLVYNEQFF. The chain carries TRBV27 and TRBJ2-1; 9 bases align to TRBD1. Trimming removed 4 bases from V and 4 bases from J; junction bases left unmatched: 8. This CDR3 has 16 residues. Germline values: CDR1 MNHEY, CDR2 SMNVEV (reference sequence).

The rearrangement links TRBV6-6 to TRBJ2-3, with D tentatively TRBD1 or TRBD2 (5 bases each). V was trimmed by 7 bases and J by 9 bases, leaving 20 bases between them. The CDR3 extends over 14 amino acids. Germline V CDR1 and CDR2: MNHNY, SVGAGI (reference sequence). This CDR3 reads CASTSGTEVRTQYF. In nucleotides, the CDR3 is TGTGCCAGCACCTCCGGGACGGAGGTGAGGACGCAGTATTTT.

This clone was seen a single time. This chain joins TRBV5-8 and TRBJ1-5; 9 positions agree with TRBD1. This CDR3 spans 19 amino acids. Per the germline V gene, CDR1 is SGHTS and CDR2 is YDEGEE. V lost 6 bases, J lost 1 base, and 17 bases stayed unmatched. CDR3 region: CASTPGRDRDPRSNQPQHF. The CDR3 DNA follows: TGTGCCAGCACTCCAGGCCGGGACAGGGATCCTCGAAGCAATCAGCCCCAGCATTTT. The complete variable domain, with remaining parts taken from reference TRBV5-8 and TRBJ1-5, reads EAGVTQSPTHLIKTRGQQATLRCSPISGHTSVYWYQQALGLGLQFLLWYDEGEERNRGNFPPRFSGRQFPNYSSELNVNALELEDSALYLCASTPGRDRDPRSNQPQHFGDGTRLSIL.

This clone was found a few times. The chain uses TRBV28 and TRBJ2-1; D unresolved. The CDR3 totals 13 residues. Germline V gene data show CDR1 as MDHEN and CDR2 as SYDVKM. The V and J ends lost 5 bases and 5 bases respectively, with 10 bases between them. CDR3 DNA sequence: TGTGCCAGCAGTGGGTCACACAACAATGAGCAGTTCTTC. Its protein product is CASSGSHNNEQFF.

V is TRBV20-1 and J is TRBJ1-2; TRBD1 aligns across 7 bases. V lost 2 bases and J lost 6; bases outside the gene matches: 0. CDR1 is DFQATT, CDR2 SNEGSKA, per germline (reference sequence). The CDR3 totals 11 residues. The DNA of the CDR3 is TGCAGTGCTAGACAGGGGGATGGCTACACCTTC. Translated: CSARQGDGYTF.

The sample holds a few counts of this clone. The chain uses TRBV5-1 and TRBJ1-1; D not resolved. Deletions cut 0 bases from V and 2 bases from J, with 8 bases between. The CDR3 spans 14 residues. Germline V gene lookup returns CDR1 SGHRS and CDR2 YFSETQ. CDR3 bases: TGCGCCAGCAGCTTGGGCCCCCTTAACACTGAAGCTTTCTTT. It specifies CASSLGPLNTEAFF.

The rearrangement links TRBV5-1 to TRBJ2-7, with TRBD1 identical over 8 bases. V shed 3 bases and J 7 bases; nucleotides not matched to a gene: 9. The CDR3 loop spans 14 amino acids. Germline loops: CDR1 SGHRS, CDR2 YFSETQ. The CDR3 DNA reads TGCGCCAGCAGCTCCCTGGACAGGGCGGGAGAGCAGTACTTC. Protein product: CASSSLDRAGEQYF.

CDR3 nucleotides: TGTGCCAGCAGTTACCCCTTAACAGCTTACGAGCAGTACTTC. It yields the protein CASSYPLTAYEQYF. The rearrangement joins TRBV6-5 to TRBJ2-7; D unresolved. The CDR3 is 14 amino acids. V was trimmed by 2 bases and J by 4 bases, leaving 12 bases between them. Germline CDR1 reads MNHEY; CDR2 reads SVGAGI.

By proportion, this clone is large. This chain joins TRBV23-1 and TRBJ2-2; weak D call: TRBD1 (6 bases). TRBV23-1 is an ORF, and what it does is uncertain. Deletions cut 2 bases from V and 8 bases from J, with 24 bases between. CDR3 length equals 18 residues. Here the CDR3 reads CASSQPDRLQTKIGELFF. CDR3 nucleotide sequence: TGCGCCAGCAGTCAACCCGACAGGCTACAAACTAAAATAGGGGAGCTGTTTTTT.

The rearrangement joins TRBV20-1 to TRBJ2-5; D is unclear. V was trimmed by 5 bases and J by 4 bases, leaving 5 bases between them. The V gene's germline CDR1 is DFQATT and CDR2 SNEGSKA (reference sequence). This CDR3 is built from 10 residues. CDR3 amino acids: CSALGETQYF. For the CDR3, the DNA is TGCAGTGCTCTCGGAGAGACCCAGTACTTC.

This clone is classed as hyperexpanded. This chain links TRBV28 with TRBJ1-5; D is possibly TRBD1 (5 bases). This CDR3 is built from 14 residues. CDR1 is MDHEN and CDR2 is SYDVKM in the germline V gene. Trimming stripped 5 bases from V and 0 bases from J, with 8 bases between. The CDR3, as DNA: TGTGCCAGCAGTCGGGGGGTTAGCAATCAGCCCCAGCATTTT. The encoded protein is CASSRGVSNQPQHF.

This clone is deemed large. CDR3 loop: CASSFNGNEQFF. The CDR3 DNA reads as TGTGCCAGCAGCTTTAACGGGAATGAGCAGTTCTTC. The rearrangement links TRBV5-6 to TRBJ2-1; D gene ambiguous. Per the germline V gene, CDR1 is SGHDT and CDR2 is YYEEEE. CDR3 length: 12 amino acids. Deletions cut 2 bases from V and 7 bases from J, with 7 bases between.

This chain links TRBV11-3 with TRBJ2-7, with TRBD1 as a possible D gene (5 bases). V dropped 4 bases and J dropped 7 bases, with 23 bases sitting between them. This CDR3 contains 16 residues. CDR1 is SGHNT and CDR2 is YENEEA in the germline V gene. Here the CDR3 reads CASSSPWGRTYDEQYF. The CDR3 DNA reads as TGTGCCAGCAGCTCTCCTTGGGGAAGGACATACGATGAGCAGTACTTC.

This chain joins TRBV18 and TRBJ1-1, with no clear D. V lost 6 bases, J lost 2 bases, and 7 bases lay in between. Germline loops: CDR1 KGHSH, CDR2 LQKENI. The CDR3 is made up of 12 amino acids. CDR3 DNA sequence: TGTGCCAGCTCCCCAGGAAACACTGAAGCTTTCTTT. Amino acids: CASSPGNTEAFF.

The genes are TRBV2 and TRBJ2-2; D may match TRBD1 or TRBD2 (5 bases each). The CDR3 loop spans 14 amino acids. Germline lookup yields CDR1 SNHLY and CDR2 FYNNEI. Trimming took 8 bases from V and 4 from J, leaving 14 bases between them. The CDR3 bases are TGTGCCAGCTCTGCCGGGACGTTCACCGGGGAGCTGTTTTTT. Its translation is CASSAGTFTGELFF.

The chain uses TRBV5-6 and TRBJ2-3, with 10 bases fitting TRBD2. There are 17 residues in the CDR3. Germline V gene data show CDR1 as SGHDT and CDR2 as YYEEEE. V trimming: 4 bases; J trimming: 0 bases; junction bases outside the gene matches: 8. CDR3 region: CASSHLLAGTSTDTQYF. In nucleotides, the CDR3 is TGTGCCAGCAGCCATCTACTAGCGGGGACTAGCACAGATACGCAGTATTTT.

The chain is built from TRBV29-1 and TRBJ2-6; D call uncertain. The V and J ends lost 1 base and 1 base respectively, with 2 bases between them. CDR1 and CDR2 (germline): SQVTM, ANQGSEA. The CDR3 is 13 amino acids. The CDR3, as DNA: TGCAGCGTTGAAGGGTCTGGGGCCAACGTCCTGACTTTC. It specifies CSVEGSGANVLTF.

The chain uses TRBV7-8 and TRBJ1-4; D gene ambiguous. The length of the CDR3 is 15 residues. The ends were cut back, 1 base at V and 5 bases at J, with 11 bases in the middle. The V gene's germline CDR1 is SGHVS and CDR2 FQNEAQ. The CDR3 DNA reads TGTGCCAGCAGCTTAGAGTTGGCGGCGAATGAAAAACTGTTTTTT. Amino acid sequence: CASSLELAANEKLFF.

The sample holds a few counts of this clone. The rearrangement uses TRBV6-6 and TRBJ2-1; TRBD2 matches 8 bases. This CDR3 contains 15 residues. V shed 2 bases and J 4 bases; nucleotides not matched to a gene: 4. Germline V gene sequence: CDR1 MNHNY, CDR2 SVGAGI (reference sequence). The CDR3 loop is CASSYRSGGYNEQFF. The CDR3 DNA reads TGTGCCAGCAGTTACAGGAGCGGGGGTTACAATGAGCAGTTCTTC.

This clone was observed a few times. CDR3 DNA sequence: TGTGCCAGCAGTCTGTCCAGGGGGCGCGGCTCTGGGGCCAACGTCCTGACTTTC. Residues: CASSLSRGRGSGANVLTF. The chain is built from TRBV28 and TRBJ2-6; 8 bases map to TRBD1. The CDR3 runs to 18 residues. Germline V gene lookup returns CDR1 MDHEN and CDR2 SYDVKM. V was clipped by 5 bases and J by 0 bases; unmatched bases: 9.

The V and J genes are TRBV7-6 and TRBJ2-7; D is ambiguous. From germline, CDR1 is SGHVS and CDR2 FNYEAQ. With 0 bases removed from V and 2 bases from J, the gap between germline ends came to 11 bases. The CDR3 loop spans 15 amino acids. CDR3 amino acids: CASSLALEPAYEQYF. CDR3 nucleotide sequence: TGTGCCAGCAGCTTAGCGCTAGAACCTGCCTACGAGCAGTACTTC.

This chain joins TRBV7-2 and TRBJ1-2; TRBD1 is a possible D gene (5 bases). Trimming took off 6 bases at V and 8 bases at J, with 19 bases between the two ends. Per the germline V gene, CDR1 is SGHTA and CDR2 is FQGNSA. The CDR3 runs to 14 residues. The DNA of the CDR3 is TGTGCCAGCAGGTCAGGGACTGCCTTGGGCGGCTACACCTTC. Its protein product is CASRSGTALGGYTF.

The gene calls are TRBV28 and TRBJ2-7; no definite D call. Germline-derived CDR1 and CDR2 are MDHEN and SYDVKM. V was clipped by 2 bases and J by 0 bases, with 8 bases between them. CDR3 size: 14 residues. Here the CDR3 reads CASSLQGFSYEQYF. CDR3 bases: TGTGCCAGCAGTTTACAAGGATTCTCCTACGAGCAGTACTTC. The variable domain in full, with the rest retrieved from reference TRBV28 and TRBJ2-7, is DVKVTQSSRYLVKRTGEKVFLECVQDMDHENMFWYRQDPGLGLRLIYFSYDVKMKEKGDIPEGYSVSREKKERFSLILESASTNQTSMYLCASSLQGFSYEQYFGPGTRLTVT.